The next 8 T cell receptor beta chains were all read from a single sample in a study of graft-versus-host responses after intestinal transplantation. Sequenced by immunoSEQ multiplex PCR; TCRdb stores in-frame clones only, minus some. The data contain roughly 25,000 clones, 85% to 95% of them singletons. The sample was PBMCs, taken 18 days after transplant. The receptors come from a human patient who received an intestinal transplant, so some T cells may come from the graft donor.

This clone was recorded only once. The CDR3 loop reads CASPNITYEQYF. CDR3 bases: TGTGCCAGTCCCAATATTACCTACGAGCAGTACTTC. The chain has TRBV27 and TRBJ2-7, with D hard to call. The CDR3 is 12 amino acids. V dropped 9 bases and J dropped 2 bases, with 11 bases sitting between them. Germline loops: CDR1 MNHEY, CDR2 SMNVEV (reference sequence).

The gene calls are TRBV5-1 and TRBJ2-1, with D perhaps matching TRBD2 (6 bases). V lost 4 bases and J lost 0, with 11 bases in between. The CDR3 has 15 residues. In germline, CDR1 is SGHRS, CDR2 YFSETQ. Here the CDR3 reads CASSEAGSSYNEQFF. The CDR3 DNA is TGCGCCAGCAGCGAGGCCGGGAGCTCCTACAATGAGCAGTTCTTC.

The chain recombines TRBV10-3 with TRBJ1-1; no firm D call. Germline CDR1 is ENHRY and CDR2 is SYGVKD. V was shortened by 4 bases and J by 3 bases, with 15 bases between the two germline ends. The CDR3 spans 15 residues. The CDR3 nucleotides are TGTGCCATCAGTGGCTTCCCCCAGGATGACACTGAAGCTTTCTTT. Protein product: CAISGFPQDDTEAFF.

This clone was found once. The chain uses TRBV19 and TRBJ1-6, with D maybe TRBD1 (5 bases). The CDR3 loop spans 16 amino acids. CDR1 LNHDA and CDR2 SQIVND come from the germline V gene (reference sequence). V was pared by 5 bases and J by 5 bases, with 16 bases between. The CDR3 here is CASSVNGGTNNSPLHF. CDR3 nucleotide sequence: TGTGCCAGTAGTGTTAACGGCGGGACCAATAATTCACCCCTCCACTTT.

The chain has TRBV2 and TRBJ2-7, with D possibly TRBD1 on 6 matching bases. Germline V gives CDR1 SNHLY, CDR2 FYNNEI. V lost 5 bases to trimming and J lost 2 bases, with 10 bases between them. This CDR3 is built from 13 residues. CDR3 amino acids: CASSSGQTYEQYF. CDR3 DNA: TGTGCCAGCAGTTCGGGACAAACCTACGAGCAGTACTTC.

This sequence joins TRBV14 and TRBJ2-5, with D possibly matching TRBD1 (6 bases). Germline assignment: CDR1 SGHDN and CDR2 FVKESK. The CDR3 is 16 residues long. Trimming left V 3 bases short and J 2 bases short, with 16 bases between. CDR3 sequence: CASSHQDSWAQETQYF. In DNA form, the CDR3 reads TGTGCCAGCAGCCATCAGGACAGCTGGGCGCAAGAGACCCAGTACTTC.

The rearrangement links TRBV4-1 to TRBJ1-1, with D uncertain. The CDR3 spans 13 residues. From germline, CDR1 is MGHRA and CDR2 YSYEKL. Trimming took 3 bases from V and 0 from J, leaving 5 bases between them. CDR3 coding DNA: TGCGCCAGCAGCCAGTCTTTGAACACTGAAGCTTTCTTT. Translation: CASSQSLNTEAFF.

The chain recombines TRBV27 with TRBJ1-1, with D uncertain. CDR3 length: 15 amino acids. Per germline, CDR1 MNHEY and CDR2 SMNVEV (reference sequence). V lost 10 bases to trimming and J lost 1 base, with 19 bases between them. The CDR3 protein is CATPGREVANTEAFF. As DNA, the CDR3 is TGTGCCACCCCCGGGAGGGAAGTAGCGAACACTGAAGCTTTCTTT.